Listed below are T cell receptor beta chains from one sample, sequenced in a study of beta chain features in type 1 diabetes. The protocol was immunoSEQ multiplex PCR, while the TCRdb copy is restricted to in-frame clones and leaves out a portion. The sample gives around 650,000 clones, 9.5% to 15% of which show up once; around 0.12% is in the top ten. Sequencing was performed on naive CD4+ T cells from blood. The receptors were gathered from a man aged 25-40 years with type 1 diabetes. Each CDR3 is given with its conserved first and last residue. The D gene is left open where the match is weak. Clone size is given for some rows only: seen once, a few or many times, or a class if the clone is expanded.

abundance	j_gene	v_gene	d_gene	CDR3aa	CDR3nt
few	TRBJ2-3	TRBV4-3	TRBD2	CASSQDRLAGVADTQYF	TGCGCCAGCAGCCAAGATCGACTAGCGGGGGTCGCAGATACGCAGTATTTT
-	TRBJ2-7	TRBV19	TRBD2	CASSIASGSYEQYF	TGTGCCAGTAGTATCGCTAGCGGATCCTACGAGCAGTACTTC
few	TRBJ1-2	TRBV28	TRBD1	CATLGQGVSGYTF	TGTGCCACATTGGGACAGGGGGTTAGTGGCTACACCTTC
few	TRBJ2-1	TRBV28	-	CASSLWAAGNNEQFF	TGTGCCAGCAGTTTATGGGCGGCAGGGAACAATGAGCAGTTCTTC
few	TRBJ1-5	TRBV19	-	CASSPDLGQPQHF	TGTGCCAGTAGTCCAGACTTGGGCCAGCCCCAGCATTTT
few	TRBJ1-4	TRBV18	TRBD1	CASSPGTDLELFF	TGTGCCAGCTCACCTGGGACAGACCTTGAACTGTTTTTT
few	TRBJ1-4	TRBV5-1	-	CASSLGRSTNEKLFF	TGCGCCAGCAGCCTTGGGAGGTCAACTAATGAAAAACTGTTTTTT
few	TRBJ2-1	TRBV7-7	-	CASSRDGETYNEQFF	TGTGCCAGCAGCAGGGACGGGGAAACCTACAATGAGCAGTTCTTC
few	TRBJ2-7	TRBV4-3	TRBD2	CASSQDRGSGGYEQYF	TGCGCCAGCAGCCAAGATCGCGGGAGCGGGGGCTACGAGCAGTACTTC
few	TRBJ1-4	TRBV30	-	CAWSVYRNEKLFF	TGTGCCTGGAGTGTTTACAGAAATGAAAAACTGTTTTTT
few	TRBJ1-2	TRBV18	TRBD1	CASSPTGQGYGYTF	TGTGCCAGCTCACCCACGGGACAGGGTTATGGCTACACCTTC
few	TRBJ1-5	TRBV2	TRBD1	CATGGQSNQPQHF	TGTGCCACAGGGGGCCAGAGCAATCAGCCCCAGCATTTT
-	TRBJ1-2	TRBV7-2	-	CASSLGGGPSYGYTF	TGTGCCAGCAGCTTAGGCGGGGGGCCGAGCTATGGCTACACCTTC
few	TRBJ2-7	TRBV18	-	CASSPLSGSSSYEQYF	TGTGCCAGCTCACCACTTTCCGGGTCCAGCTCCTACGAGCAGTACTTC
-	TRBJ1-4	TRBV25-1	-	CASRGNQRYNEKLFF	TGTGCCAGCAGGGGGAACCAGCGTTATAATGAAAAACTGTTTTTT
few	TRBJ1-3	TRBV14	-	CASSRTAGNTIYF	TGTGCCAGCAGCCGGACAGCTGGAAACACCATATATTTT
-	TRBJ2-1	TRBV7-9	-	CASSYAPGSSYNEQFF	TGTGCCAGCAGCTACGCCCCGGGGAGCTCCTACAATGAGCAGTTCTTC
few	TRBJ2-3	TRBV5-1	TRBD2	CASTRPGAGIDTQYF	TGCGCCAGCACCCGACCGGGAGCGGGGATAGATACGCAGTATTTT
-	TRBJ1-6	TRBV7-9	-	CASSPWVSSYNSPLHF	TGTGCCAGCAGCCCCTGGGTTAGCTCCTATAATTCACCCCTCCACTTT
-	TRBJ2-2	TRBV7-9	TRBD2	CASRRLAANTGELFF	TGTGCCAGCAGACGACTAGCGGCGAACACCGGGGAGCTGTTTTTT
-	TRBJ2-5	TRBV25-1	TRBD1	CASSDRTGVGTQYF	TGTGCCAGCAGTGATCGGACAGGAGTGGGGACCCAGTACTTC
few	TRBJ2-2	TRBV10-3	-	CAISERKTGELFF	TGTGCCATCAGTGAGCGGAAAACCGGGGAGCTGTTTTTT
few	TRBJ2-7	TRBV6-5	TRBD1	CASSSLDRGREQYF	TGTGCCAGCAGTTCCTTGGACAGGGGGCGCGAGCAGTACTTC
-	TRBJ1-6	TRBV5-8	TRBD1	CASSLGQGVWSPLHF	TGTGCCAGCAGCTTGGGGCAGGGGGTATGGTCACCCCTCCACTTT
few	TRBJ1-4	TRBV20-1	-	CSAKDYEKLFF	TGCAGTGCTAAAGACTATGAAAAACTGTTTTTT
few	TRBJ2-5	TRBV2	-	CASSAMDTRSGTQYF	TGTGCCAGCAGTGCCATGGACACGCGAAGTGGGACCCAGTACTTC
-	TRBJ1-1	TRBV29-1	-	CSVEAGGFMNTEAFF	TGCAGCGTTGAGGCCGGGGGCTTTATGAACACTGAAGCTTTCTTT
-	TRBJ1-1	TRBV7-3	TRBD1	CASSSRTGEAFF	TGTGCCAGCAGCTCAAGGACAGGGGAAGCTTTCTTT
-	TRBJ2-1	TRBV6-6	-	CASSHRYNEQFF	TGTGCCAGCAGTCACAGATACAATGAGCAGTTCTTC
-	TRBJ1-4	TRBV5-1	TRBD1	CASSSGQGNEKLFF	TGCGCCAGCAGCTCGGGACAGGGAAACGAAAAACTGTTTTTT
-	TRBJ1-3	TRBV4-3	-	CASSPSREPGNTIYF	TGCGCCAGCAGCCCTAGCCGGGAACCTGGAAACACCATATATTTT
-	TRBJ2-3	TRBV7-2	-	CASSFAGSTDTQYF	TGTGCCAGCAGCTTCGCTGGGAGCACAGATACGCAGTATTTT
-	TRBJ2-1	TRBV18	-	CASSPPVVDRSSYNEQFF	TGTGCCAGCTCACCACCGGTGGTAGACCGTAGCTCCTACAATGAGCAGTTCTTC
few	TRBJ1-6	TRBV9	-	CASSVQGDRNSPLHF	TGTGCCAGCAGCGTGCAGGGAGATCGGAATTCACCCCTCCACTTT
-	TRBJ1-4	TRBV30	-	CAYNPGRQRSKLFF	TGTGCCTATAACCCGGGACGGCAACGTTCAAAACTGTTTTTT
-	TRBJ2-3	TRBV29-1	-	CSVGVTAPDTQYF	TGCAGCGTTGGGGTGACCGCACCAGATACGCAGTATTTT
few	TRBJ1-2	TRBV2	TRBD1	CASSTRQGGGYTF	TGTGCCAGCAGTACCCGACAGGGAGGGGGCTACACCTTC
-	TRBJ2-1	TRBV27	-	CASAPGVGYNEQFF	TGTGCCAGCGCCCCGGGAGTGGGTTACAATGAGCAGTTCTTC
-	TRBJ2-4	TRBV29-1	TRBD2	CSVEGRGENIQYF	TGCAGCGTTGAAGGTCGGGGGGAAAACATTCAGTACTTC
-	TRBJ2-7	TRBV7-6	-	CASSLGGAPREQYF	TGTGCCAGCAGCTTAGGGGGCGCGCCACGCGAGCAGTACTTC
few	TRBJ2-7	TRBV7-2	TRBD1	CASSLGGTGPYEQYF	TGTGCCAGCAGCTTAGGAGGGACAGGGCCTTACGAGCAGTACTTC